The rows below give T cell receptor beta chains drawn from one sample of a study of circulating and synovial CD4+ cells in juvenile arthritis. The method was immunoSEQ multiplex PCR; TCRdb's version includes in-frame clones alone and lacks a portion of them. The sample lists around 30,000 clones, roughly 95% occurring once. Sequences were obtained from CD4+ T cells from blood. These receptors originate from a human donor with juvenile idiopathic arthritis. Each CDR3 is given with its conserved first and last residue.

TRBJ2-3	14	TRBV25-1	CASSSAAPRDTQYF
TRBJ2-7	14	TRBV9	CASSGTSGIHEQYF
TRBJ2-7	13	TRBV10-1	CASSRQGWREQYF
TRBJ1-3	15	TRBV18	CASSPEIDTGNTIYF
TRBJ2-3	16	TRBV4-2	CASSQVGGMGADTQYF
TRBJ2-7	16	TRBV21-1	CASSTLGTVRTYEQYF
TRBJ2-7	14	TRBV5-1	CASSTRQGLYEQYF
TRBJ1-4	15	TRBV28	CASSAAGQPNEKLFF
TRBJ1-2	12	TRBV5-8	CASRYGVYGYTF
TRBJ1-2	14	TRBV10-3	CAIRPGQGAQGYTF
TRBJ2-5	14	TRBV7-8	CASSLVTPRETQYF
TRBJ2-7	13	TRBV28	CASTLTGLREQYF
TRBJ2-3	13	TRBV13	CASSLLRTDTQYF
TRBJ1-5	15	TRBV5-1	CASSLDGQGNQPQHF
TRBJ2-3	15	TRBV2	CASLFSGRAPDTQYF
TRBJ1-3	15	TRBV9	CASSVAPDRGNTIYF
TRBJ2-7	19	TRBV7-2	CASSLVGASGGGIGYEQYF
TRBJ2-7	14	TRBV28	CASSLSVRVSEQYF
TRBJ2-3	14	TRBV10-3	CAISWDRGTDTQYF
TRBJ1-5	15	TRBV11-2	CASSLEQGRDQPQHF
TRBJ2-1	16	TRBV5-1	CASSLAGLAGYNEQFF
TRBJ2-5	15	TRBV5-5	CASSLAGGIQETQYF
TRBJ2-1	13	TRBV7-9	CASSSGLYNEQFF
TRBJ1-2	12	TRBV30	CAWSPRGYGYTF
TRBJ2-3	16	TRBV7-2	CASSQERTAYTDTQYF
TRBJ2-5	17	TRBV7-7	CASSSEAGPTAKETQYF
.	15	TRBV5-1	CASTPGGAGGYEQYF
TRBJ1-5	13	TRBV7-9	CASSWGEAQPQHF
TRBJ2-3	19	TRBV7-4	CASSLGGTGGPFRADTQYF
TRBJ2-7	16	TRBV5-1	CASSRTSLGSSYEQYF
TRBJ1-1	15	TRBV27	CASNKGAGLGTEAFF
TRBJ2-3	12	TRBV19	CASSFDRATQYF
TRBJ2-2	15	TRBV6-4	CASRRTSGNTGELFF
TRBJ2-3	17	TRBV28	CASSLIIAGGSTDTQYF
TRBJ2-1	13	TRBV27	CASTASGSREQFF
TRBJ2-1	21	TRBV27	CASSLEGAPPLVFSSYNEQFF
TRBJ1-2	15	TRBV19	CASTNRGPVGYGYTF
TRBJ1-1	13	TRBV4-2	CASSFDRDTEAFF
TRBJ2-7	15	TRBV6-4	CASSAQGGGFYEQYF
TRBJ2-1	15	TRBV10-1	CASPSGPSSYNEQFF
TRBJ2-3	15	TRBV28	CASGDWQGARDTQYF
TRBJ1-1	14	TRBV28	CASSSGTGRTEAFF
TRBJ2-3	16	TRBV7-2	CASSLFPGLEGATQYF
TRBJ1-1	15	TRBV15	CATSRDYGLNTEAFF
TRBJ1-4	14	TRBV15	CATSAGRTNEKLFF
TRBJ2-3	17	TRBV7-2	CASSFGGAFPSTDTQYF
TRBJ1-5	15	TRBV19	CASSGGQGGNQPQHF
TRBJ1-5	17	TRBV29-1	CSLPSERGRNSYQPQHF